The 22 T cell receptor beta chains below were found in one sample sequenced in a study of T cells in Graves' hyperthyroidism and ophthalmopathy. Amplification targeted TCR beta CDR3 regions from RNA transcripts. The TCR CDR3 was amplified in a first-round RT-PCR using the HTBI primer set. TCRdb itself ran the multiplex PCR reads through MiXCR, one entry per CDR3 protein. The sample yields around 340,000 distinct CDR3 sequences, 20% to 25% seen once. Sequenced input: blood. The receptors stem from a woman aged 45-65 years with Graves' hyperthyroidism.

This clonotype was seen many times. This chain joins TRBV5-8 and TRBJ1-5; D is undetermined. The length of the CDR3 is 15 residues. Germline loops: CDR1 SGHTS, CDR2 YDEGEE. With 0 bases removed from V and 4 bases from J, the gap between germline ends came to 11 bases. The CDR3 here is CASSLDGINNQPQHF. CDR3 bases: TGTGCCAGCAGCTTGGACGGCATAAATAATCAGCCCCAGCATTTT.

This clonotype showed up just a few times. The gene calls are TRBV10-1 and TRBJ2-1, with unresolved D. The V end was cut by 3 bases, the J end by 2 bases, with 11 bases between. CDR3 size: 15 residues. Germline loops: CDR1 WNHNN, CDR2 SYGVQD (reference sequence). The CDR3 spells CASSDHHNPYNEQFF. The CDR3 region has the DNA TGCGCCAGCAGTGACCACCACAACCCCTACAATGAGCAGTTCTTC.

The chain employs TRBV5-1 and TRBJ2-1; the match to TRBD2 covers 15 bases. The CDR3 has 18 residues. The germline V gene has CDR1 SGHRS and CDR2 YFSETQ. V lost 4 bases, J lost 0 bases, and 5 bases stayed unmatched. The DNA for the CDR3 is TGCGCCAGCAGCCCGGGGACTAGCGGGGGGAGCTCCTACAATGAGCAGTTCTTC. Translated, it gives CASSPGTSGGSSYNEQFF.

This rearrangement joins TRBV9 to TRBJ2-1; 10 bases align to TRBD2. V lost 0 bases to trimming and J lost 5 bases; unmatched junction nucleotides: 2. The CDR3 has 15 residues. Germline V lookup: CDR1 SGDLS, CDR2 YYNGEE. The CDR3 DNA reads as TGTGCCAGCAGCGTAGGGACTAGCGGCAACAATGAGCAGTTCTTC. This gives the protein CASSVGTSGNNEQFF.

This clonotype was observed many times. The CDR3 DNA reads TGCGCCAGCACCACGGGACTAGCGGGGAACCAAGAGACCCAGTACTTC. It translates to CASTTGLAGNQETQYF. The V gene is TRBV10-2, the J gene TRBJ2-5; 13 bases fit TRBD2. The length of the CDR3 is 16 residues. Germline assignment: CDR1 WSHSY and CDR2 SAAADI. The J segment lost 0 bases and the V segment lost 7 bases, leaving 5 bases of the junction unmatched.

This clonotype has a count of ten or more. This sequence joins TRBV3-1 and TRBJ1-2; maybe TRBD1 (5 bases). The V gene's germline CDR1 is LGHDT and CDR2 YNNKEL (reference sequence). V was pared by 4 bases and J by 3 bases, with 12 bases between. This CDR3 region has 14 residues. The DNA for the CDR3 is TGTGCCAGCAGCCTTGAGACAGCGGACTATGGCTACACCTTC. It yields the protein CASSLETADYGYTF.

V gene TRBV2 combines with J gene TRBJ2-3; D may be TRBD1 (5 bases). The V and J ends lost 8 bases and 2 bases respectively, with 17 bases between them. This CDR3 has 15 residues. Germline CDR1 is SNHLY and CDR2 is FYNNEI. The DNA for the CDR3 is TGTGCCAGCTCGGGTCAGGGCAATCCCACAGATACGCAGTATTTT. Its translation is CASSGQGNPTDTQYF.

This clonotype was counted ten times or more. The gene calls are TRBV6-1 and TRBJ1-6; D not certain. Germline CDR1 is MNHNS and CDR2 is SASEGT. The CDR3 is 13 amino acids. The V end lost 8 bases, the J end lost 8 bases, and 13 bases lay between the germline ends. The CDR3 is CASGSLDDSPLHF. The DNA of the CDR3 is TGTGCCAGCGGGAGTCTTGACGATTCACCCCTCCACTTT.

This clonotype was recorded a few times. The J gene is TRBJ2-2, the V gene TRBV10-2; a possible D gene is TRBD2 (5 bases). The V gene lost 6 bases and the J gene lost 2 bases, with 10 bases spanning the gap. This CDR3 contains 14 residues. CDR1 and CDR2 (germline): WSHSY, SAAADI. CDR3 bases: TGCGCCAGCAGGCAAGAGGGAAACACCGGGGAGCTGTTTTTT. Amino acid sequence: CASRQEGNTGELFF.

This clonotype was seen ten or more times. V gene TRBV20-1 combines with J gene TRBJ2-1; 9 bases are shared with TRBD2. V was clipped by 1 base and J by 3 bases; unmatched bases: 10. CDR1 and CDR2 from the germline V gene are DFQATT and SNEGSKA (reference sequence). CDR3 size: 17 residues. Here the CDR3 DNA reads TGCAGTGCTAGAGTTCTTGGCGGGAGGGCCGGCTACAATGAGCAGTTCTTC. Its translation is CSARVLGGRAGYNEQFF.

This clonotype was detected many times. The chain is built from TRBV24-1 and TRBJ2-1, with D unclear. V shed 1 base and J shed 1 base, with 13 bases lying between them. Germline assignment: CDR1 KGHDR and CDR2 SFDVKD. This CDR3 is 17 amino acids long. The CDR3 region has the DNA TGTGCCACCAGTGATTTACCGCTGACAAGTTCCTACAATGAGCAGTTCTTC. Protein: CATSDLPLTSSYNEQFF.

This clonotype was picked up many times. The V call is TRBV2, the J call TRBJ2-2, with TRBD2 matching 8 bases. The V gene end was trimmed by 6 bases and the J gene end by 8 bases; junction bases not matched to a gene: 11. Germline V gives CDR1 SNHLY, CDR2 FYNNEI. The CDR3 is 15 amino acids. The CDR3 spells CASSRSGRFRGELFF. In DNA form, the CDR3 reads TGTGCCAGCAGCCGGAGCGGGAGATTCCGGGGGGAGCTGTTTTTT.

This clonotype came up many times. The V call is TRBV7-8, the J call TRBJ2-2, with TRBD2 matching 9 bases. CDR3 length: 18 amino acids. After removal of 6 bases from V and 1 base from J, the junction contained 12 bases not matched to a gene. CDR1 is SGHVS and CDR2 is FQNEAQ in the germline V gene. CDR3 protein: CASSVVGLAGMNTGELFF. The CDR3 DNA reads TGTGCCAGCAGTGTAGTGGGGCTAGCGGGGATGAACACCGGGGAGCTGTTTTTT.

This sequence joins TRBV9 and TRBJ2-3; possibly TRBD1 for D (5 bases). CDR1 and CDR2 from the germline V gene are SGDLS and YYNGEE. The CDR3 totals 15 residues. V was clipped by 2 bases and J by 8 bases, with 18 bases between them. This CDR3 is CASSVQDSPAVTQYF. In nucleotides, the CDR3 is TGTGCCAGCAGCGTCCAAGACAGTCCAGCAGTTACGCAGTATTTT.

V and J are TRBV6-1 and TRBJ2-3; the D gene is possibly TRBD1 (6 bases). This CDR3 region has 14 residues. Trimming stripped 7 bases from V and 0 bases from J, with 11 bases between. From germline, CDR1 is MNHNS and CDR2 SASEGT. The CDR3 DNA reads TGTGCCAGCATTGGGACACCGAGCACAGATACGCAGTATTTT. This gives the protein CASIGTPSTDTQYF.

The chain links TRBV7-8 to TRBJ2-5; the D gene could be TRBD1 or TRBD2 (6 bases each). The V and J ends lost 2 bases and 4 bases respectively, with 11 bases between them. This CDR3 region has 14 residues. The V gene's germline CDR1 is SGHVS and CDR2 FQNEAQ. The CDR3 spells CASSLWGRGETQYF. DNA of the CDR3: TGTGCCAGCAGCTTATGGGGGCGGGGAGAGACCCAGTACTTC.

The sample holds a few counts of this clonotype. The chain links TRBV24-1 to TRBJ1-2, with a possible D match to TRBD1 (6 bases). The CDR3 is 14 amino acids. The V end lost 2 bases, the J end lost 4 bases, and 10 bases lay between the germline ends. The germline gives CDR1 KGHDR, CDR2 SFDVKD. The CDR3 sequence is CATSDSDSLYGYTF. CDR3 nucleotide sequence: TGTGCCACCAGTGATTCGGACAGTCTCTATGGCTACACCTTC.

This clonotype was detected many times. The chain joins TRBV12-3 or TRBV12-4 to TRBJ2-1, with D perhaps matching TRBD1 (5 bases). This CDR3 has 15 amino acids. V was trimmed by 0 bases and J by 4 bases, leaving 10 bases between them. CDR3 nucleotide sequence: TGTGCCAGCAGTTTAGCCAGGGCAGATTACAATGAGCAGTTCTTC. Amino acids: CASSLARADYNEQFF.

The chain combines TRBV3-1 with TRBJ2-1, with D hard to call. V lost 0 bases and J lost 2, with 11 bases in between. The CDR3 length is 16 residues. Germline V CDR1 and CDR2: LGHDT, YNNKEL (reference sequence). This CDR3 is CASSQDKRPTYNEQFF. In DNA, the CDR3 is TGTGCCAGCAGCCAAGATAAAAGACCTACCTACAATGAGCAGTTCTTC.

This clonotype was detected a few times. The V call is TRBV5-6, the J call TRBJ2-3; D gene unclear. This CDR3 has 18 amino acids. V gave up 0 bases and J gave up 5 bases, with 22 bases separating them. Germline CDR1 is SGHDT and CDR2 is YYEEEE. CDR3 bases: TGTGCCAGCAGCTTGGCCAGGATGCAAGCTACCCCGGGAGATACGCAGTATTTT. It is translated as CASSLARMQATPGDTQYF.

J is TRBJ1-2 and V is TRBV5-5; the D gene is possibly TRBD1 (5 bases). The V end was cut by 3 bases, the J end by 2 bases, with 8 bases between. Germline loops: CDR1 SGHKS, CDR2 YYEKEE (reference sequence). This CDR3 region has 13 residues. CDR3 protein: CASSYRQNYGYTF. CDR3 DNA sequence: TGTGCCAGCAGCTACAGACAGAACTATGGCTACACCTTC. Using reference TRBV5-5 and TRBJ1-2 for the parts outside the CDR3, the full variable domain is DAGVTQSPTHLIKTRGQQVTLRCSPISGHKSVSWYQQVLGQGPQFIFQYYEKEERGRGNFPDRFSARQFPNYSSELNVNALLLGDSALYLCASSYRQNYGYTFGSGTRLTVV.

This clonotype was observed at least ten times. The rearrangement links TRBV5-1 to TRBJ2-1; D uncertain. This CDR3 has 14 residues. The germline gives CDR1 SGHRS, CDR2 YFSETQ. V was clipped by 0 bases and J by 6 bases, with 10 bases between them. CDR3 residues: CASSLDPWANEQFF. The CDR3 DNA is TGCGCCAGCAGCTTGGACCCTTGGGCCAATGAGCAGTTCTTC.